This T cell receptor (beta chain) was documented in a study of blood T cells in healthy people across ages. Comments on this clonotype: The antigen remains unidentified.

A second roughly 6 to 11 cycle PCR used barcoded and J-beta primers. MiXCR was run by TCRdb on the 5' RACE reads, yielding one entry per CDR3 protein. The sample carries about 570,000 distinct CDR3 sequences, about 26% recorded once. The individuals who served as donors were healthy Caucasians living in Russia, aged about 6 to 100. Trimming took off 7 bases at V and 5 bases at J, with 17 bases between the two ends. In germline, CDR1 is SQVTM, CDR2 ANQGSEA. The CDR3 consists of 13 residues. The study's findings and limits: Naive and antigen-experienced cells were not separated, limiting conclusive comparison. It was held that diversity estimates obtained from one million T cells represented underestimates.

The chain has TRBV29-1 and TRBJ1-1; D might be TRBD1 (5 bases). The TCR originated in a woman between 70 and 85 years old in good health. The sample consisted of blood. CDR3 bases: TGCAGCGCCAATCCCCAGGGTAGGACTGAAGCTTTCTTT. The encoded protein is CSANPQGRTEAFF.